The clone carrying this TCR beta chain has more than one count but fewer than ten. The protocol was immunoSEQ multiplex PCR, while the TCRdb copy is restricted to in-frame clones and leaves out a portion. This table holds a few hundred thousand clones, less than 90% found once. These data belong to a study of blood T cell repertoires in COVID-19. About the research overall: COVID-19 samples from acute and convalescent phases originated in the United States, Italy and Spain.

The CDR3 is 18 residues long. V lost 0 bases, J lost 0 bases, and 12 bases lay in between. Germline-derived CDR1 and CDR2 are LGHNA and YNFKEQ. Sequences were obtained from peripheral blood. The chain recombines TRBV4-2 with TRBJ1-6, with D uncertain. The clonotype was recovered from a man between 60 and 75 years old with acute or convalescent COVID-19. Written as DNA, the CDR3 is TGTGCCAGCAGCCAAGACCCACAGCCGAGCTCCTATAATTCACCCCTCCACTTT. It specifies CASSQDPQPSSYNSPLHF.